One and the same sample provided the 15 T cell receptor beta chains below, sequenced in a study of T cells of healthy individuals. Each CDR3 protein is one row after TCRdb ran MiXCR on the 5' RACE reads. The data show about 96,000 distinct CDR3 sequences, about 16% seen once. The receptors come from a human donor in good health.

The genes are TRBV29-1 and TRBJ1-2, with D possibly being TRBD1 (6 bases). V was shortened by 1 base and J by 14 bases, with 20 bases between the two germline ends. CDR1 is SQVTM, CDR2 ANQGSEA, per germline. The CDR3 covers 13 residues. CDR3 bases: TGCAGCGTTGAAGGTCCGCGCAGGGGATTGCAGACCTTC. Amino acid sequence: CSVEGPRRGLQTF.

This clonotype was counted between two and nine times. This CDR3 is CASRRASNQPQHF. As DNA, the CDR3 is TGTGCCAGCAGACGGGCCTCTAATCAGCCCCAGCATTTT. The chain employs TRBV6-5 and TRBJ1-5, with unresolved D. Per the germline V gene, CDR1 is MNHEY and CDR2 is SVGAGI. V was trimmed by 6 bases and J by 4 bases, leaving 10 bases between them. The CDR3 length is 13 residues.

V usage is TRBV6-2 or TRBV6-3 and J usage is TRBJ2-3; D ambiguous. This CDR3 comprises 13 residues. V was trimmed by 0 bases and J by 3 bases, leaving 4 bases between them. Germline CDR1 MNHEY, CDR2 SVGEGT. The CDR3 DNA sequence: TGTGCCAGCAGTTACTCGATTACAGATACGCAGTATTTT. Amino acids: CASSYSITDTQYF.

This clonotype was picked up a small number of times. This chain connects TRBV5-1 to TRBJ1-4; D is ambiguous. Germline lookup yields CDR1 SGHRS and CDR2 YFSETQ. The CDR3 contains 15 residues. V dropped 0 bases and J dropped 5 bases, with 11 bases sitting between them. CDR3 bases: TGCGCCAGCAGCTTGGGGCCGTTGAAGAATGAAAAACTGTTTTTT. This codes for CASSLGPLKNEKLFF.

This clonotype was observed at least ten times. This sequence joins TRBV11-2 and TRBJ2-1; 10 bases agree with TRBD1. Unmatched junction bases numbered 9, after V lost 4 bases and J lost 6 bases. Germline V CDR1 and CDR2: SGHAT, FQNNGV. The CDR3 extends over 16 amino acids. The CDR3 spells CASSSSDRGVVNEQFF. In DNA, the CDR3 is TGTGCCAGCAGCTCATCGGACAGGGGGGTTGTCAATGAGCAGTTCTTC.

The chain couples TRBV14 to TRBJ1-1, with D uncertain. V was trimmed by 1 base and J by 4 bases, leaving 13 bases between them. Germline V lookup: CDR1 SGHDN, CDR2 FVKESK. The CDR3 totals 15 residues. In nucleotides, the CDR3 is TGTGCCAGCAGCCAAGTTTTAGGGAAGGGCACTGAAGCTTTCTTT. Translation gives CASSQVLGKGTEAFF.

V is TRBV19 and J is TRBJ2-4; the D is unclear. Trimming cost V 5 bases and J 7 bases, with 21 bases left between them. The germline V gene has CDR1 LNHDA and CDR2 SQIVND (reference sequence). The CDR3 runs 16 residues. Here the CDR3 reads CASSSQFEPERNIQYF. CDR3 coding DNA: TGTGCCAGTAGTTCCCAGTTCGAACCGGAGAGGAACATTCAGTACTTC.

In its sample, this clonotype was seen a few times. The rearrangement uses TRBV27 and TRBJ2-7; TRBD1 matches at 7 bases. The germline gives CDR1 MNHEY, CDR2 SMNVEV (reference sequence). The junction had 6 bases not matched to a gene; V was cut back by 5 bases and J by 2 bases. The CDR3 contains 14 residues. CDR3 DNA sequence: TGTGCCAGCAGTCGGGACAGAAATGCCTACGAGCAGTACTTC. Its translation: CASSRDRNAYEQYF.

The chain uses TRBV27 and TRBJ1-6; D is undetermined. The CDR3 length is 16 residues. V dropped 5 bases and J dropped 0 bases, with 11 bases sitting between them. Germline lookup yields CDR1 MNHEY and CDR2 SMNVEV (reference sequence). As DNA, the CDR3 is TGTGCCAGCAGTCTTTCGGCAAGCTCCTATAATTCACCCCTCCACTTT. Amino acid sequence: CASSLSASSYNSPLHF.

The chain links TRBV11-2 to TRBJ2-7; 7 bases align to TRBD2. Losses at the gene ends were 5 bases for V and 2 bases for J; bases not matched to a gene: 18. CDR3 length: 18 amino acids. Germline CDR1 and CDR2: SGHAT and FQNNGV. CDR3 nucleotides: TGTGCCAGCAGCCTCAAGCTTAAGCGGGGACTCCCAACCTACGAGCAGTACTTC. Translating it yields CASSLKLKRGLPTYEQYF.

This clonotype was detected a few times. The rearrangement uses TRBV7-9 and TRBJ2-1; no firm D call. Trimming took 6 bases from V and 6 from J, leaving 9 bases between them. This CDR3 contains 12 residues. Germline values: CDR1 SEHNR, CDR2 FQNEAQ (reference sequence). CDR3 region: CASRQDSNEQFF. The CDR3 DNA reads TGTGCCAGCAGACAAGATAGCAATGAGCAGTTCTTC.

Written as DNA, the CDR3 is TGCAGTGCTCGCCTAGCGTACGAGCAGTACTTC. This sequence encodes CSARLAYEQYF. V gene TRBV20-1 combines with J gene TRBJ2-7, with D possibly being TRBD2 (6 bases). The germline V gene has CDR1 DFQATT and CDR2 SNEGSKA (reference sequence). The V and J ends lost 5 bases and 4 bases respectively, with 9 bases between them. This CDR3 is 11 amino acids long.

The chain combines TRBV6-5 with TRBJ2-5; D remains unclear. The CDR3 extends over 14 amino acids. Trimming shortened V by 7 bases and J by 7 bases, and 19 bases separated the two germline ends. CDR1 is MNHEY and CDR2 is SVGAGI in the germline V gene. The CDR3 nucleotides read TGTGCCAGCACTACCCCGGACCTTGTGGGGACCCAGTACTTC. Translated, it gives CASTTPDLVGTQYF.

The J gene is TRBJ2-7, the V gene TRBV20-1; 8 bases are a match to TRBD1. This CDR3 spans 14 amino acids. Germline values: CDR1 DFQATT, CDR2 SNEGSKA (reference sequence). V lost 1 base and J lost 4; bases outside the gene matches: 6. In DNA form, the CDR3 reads TGCAGTGCTAGAGTGAGGACAGGGTTTTACGAGCAGTACTTC. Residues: CSARVRTGFYEQYF.

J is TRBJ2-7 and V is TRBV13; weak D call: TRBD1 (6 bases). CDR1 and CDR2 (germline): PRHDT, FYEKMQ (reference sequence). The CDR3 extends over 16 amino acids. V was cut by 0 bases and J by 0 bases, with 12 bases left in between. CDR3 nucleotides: TGTGCCAGCAGCTTAGGATGGGGACATACCTCCTACGAGCAGTACTTC. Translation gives CASSLGWGHTSYEQYF.